This TCR beta chain was sequenced in a study of T cell responses to AZD1222 COVID-19 vaccine. Study results and limitations: Spike-specific TCRs gained breadth and depth after people received two AZD1222 doses. Donors were largely white British and mainly female; clonal diversity was possibly underestimated. Spike regions recognized by vaccine-associated CD4 TCRs spanned the protein, led by 160-218 and 743-854.

A word on this clone: As yet, its antigen is unknown.

Germline V gene lookup returns CDR1 WSHSY and CDR2 SAAADI. Between the trimmed V and J ends, which lost 8 bases and 6 bases, there was a span of 12 bases. The CDR3 length is 12 residues. Libraries were prepared by immunoSEQ multiplex PCR; TCRdb keeps only in-frame clonotypes and omits some of them. The table has approximately 100,000 clones, 91% seen once. The TCR sequence derives from an adult in good health. Here the sequenced sample was peripheral blood, taken on day 0 of AZD1222 vaccination. The chain links TRBV10-2 to TRBJ2-3; unclear D gene. For the CDR3, the DNA is TGCGCCAGCTCCCCAGGAGCGGATACGCAGTATTTT. It translates to CASSPGADTQYF.